The source of this T cell receptor (beta chain) is a study of regulatory T cells in long-lasting Graves disease. Study-level points and caveats: Persistent Graves' patients showed a TCR diversity that was lower than that of newly diagnosed ones. Patients with persistent disease showed a bias toward TRBV28, TRBJ1-2 and TRBJ2-5. A limited number of samples was an acknowledged limitation.

Libraries of TCR beta came from iRepertoire HTBI primers plus Arm-PCR of CDR3 regions. TCRdb redid the calling of the multiplex PCR reads with MiXCR, one entry per CDR3 protein. The data hold 400,000 to 450,000 distinct CDR3 sequences, with around 20% observed a single time. The V end was cut by 5 bases, the J end by 6 bases, with 17 bases between. The germline V gene has CDR1 MNHNS and CDR2 SASEGT. The CDR3 is made up of 14 amino acids. Noted time point: persistent/refractory GD, antithyroid drugs over 5 years with positive TRAb. TCR sequences were obtained from RNA taken from PBMCs. Patients came through an endocrinology department, and that department was in Xi'an, China. For this clonotype: The antigen is not known.

The receptor was derived from a female donor with Graves disease. J is TRBJ2-7 and V is TRBV6-1; the D is unclear. Source: peripheral blood mononuclear cells (PBMCs), taken when the disease was refractory, from a patient treated with antithyroid drugs. CDR3 sequence (DNA): TGTGCCAGCAGTCGTAGTACAGAGGTTCGCGAGCAGTACTTC. Translating gives CASSRSTEVREQYF.